The source of this T cell receptor (beta chain) is a study of blood T cell repertoires in COVID-19. Study at large: Sites in the United States, Italy and Spain provided acute and convalescent COVID-19 samples. Sources were T cells, B-cell-depleted T cells, or PBMCs; the material itself was cDNA or gDNA.

This clone has a handful of counts. Study processing details: Amplified reference gene primers provided the basis for estimating nucleated cell counts. Here immunoSEQ multiplex PCR was the method, and the copy in TCRdb shows in-frame clones only, minus some. Clonal size and the V and J genes are those of that table, whereas D and trimming came from the DNA. Among almost 70,000 clones listed, roughly three quarters were seen once. The origin of this receptor is a man in his fifties or sixties with acute or convalescent COVID-19. The sample was peripheral blood.

The CDR3 bases are TGTGCCAGTACCATGCCCCCTCGGGAGGCTTTCTTT. Translated, it gives CASTMPPREAFF. The rearrangement links TRBV19 to TRBJ1-1; the D is unclear. Germline CDR1 LNHDA, CDR2 SQIVND (reference sequence). The CDR3 loop spans 12 amino acids. Trimming cost V 7 bases and J 11 bases, with 17 bases left between them.